This entry concerns a single T cell receptor (beta chain). The sample holds a few counts of this clonotype. The clone's antigen remains unknown. Nothing much larger sits one base from this clone, and base qualities are not available. cDNA was synthesized by template-switch 5'RACE using a primer with a 10-nucleotide random unique molecular identifier that tagged each TCR transcript. Over 190 million TCR-beta sequences, covering 15-18 subjects, were produced in each sequencing run. Total RNA was extracted with the RNeasy kit. The KAPA Real-time Library Amplification kit was used to amplify TCR-beta VDJ regions with primers targeting the TCR constant region and the 5'RACE anchor. Sample indexes and Illumina adaptors were added in a first PCR, after which library yield was increased in a second PCR. After Ampure bead purification, the TCR product of roughly 650 bp was size-selected on a 2% E-gel SizeSelection system. Before pooling, libraries had their quality checked on a Bioanalyzer, their concentration measured with Qubit, and their quantity determined with the Kapa Library Quantification kit. An Illumina HiSeq 2500 was used to sequence the libraries paired-end at 2 x 150 bp. To increase sequence diversity, about 25-31% phiX was spiked into each library pool. The paper's data handling went like this. Quality-filtered reads were processed with the UMI-based MiGEC pipeline, which removed over 75% of raw TCR sequences during error correction. VDJ genes were aligned to IMGT germline references, and each clonotype was defined by a unique CDR3 amino acid sequence together with V-J genes. Clonal expansion, Shannon diversity, and CDR3 relatedness (CalcPairwiseDistances, ClusterSamples) were evaluated with VDJtools, and phylogenetic trees were built with CLCbio workbench. A clone was classed as expanded if it had 8 or more unique UMIs, a cutoff based on coefficient-of-variation modelling across technical triplicates. TCRdb reran the public reads through fastp at Q25 and MiXCR, keeping productive beta chains. Each CDR3 protein appears once, grouped with its most common genes and DNA. Clone size and V and J calls follow TCRdb, not the original study. The sample table shows 55,000 to 70,000 distinct CDR3 sequences, and around 5.1% are seen once. Around 5.3% of the sample is held by the ten biggest clonotypes.

Libraries from unsorted PBMCs were made from 2 million PBMCs kept in RNAlater at -80 degrees C until RNA extraction. The multiple sclerosis patients were enrolled in a US clinical protocol that evaluated disease progression with magnetic resonance imaging. PBMCs were separated from peripheral blood using Ficoll-Hypaque density gradient centrifugation and then cryopreserved in liquid nitrogen. This record comes from a study of neurological immune-mediated disorders (dated by TCRdb to about 2019). Context from the whole study: Among the 35 or so multiple sclerosis patients, approximately 31 had relapsing-remitting MS and 3 had secondary progressive MS. Peripheral blood TCR-beta repertoires from HTLV-I-associated myelopathy (HAM/TSP) patients, multiple sclerosis patients and healthy controls were compared by UMI-based sequencing. Alongside PBMC samples, the set of fewer than 110 TCR-beta libraries contained longitudinal samples, technical triplicates, and paired CD4+ and CD8+ T-cell subsets that had been sorted. The cohort was made up of about 65 subjects, consisting of 15 or so HAM/TSP patients, about 34 multiple sclerosis patients and 20 or so healthy controls.

CDR1 is given as SEHNR and CDR2 as FQNEAQ, both from the germline V gene (reference sequence). CDR3 length: 14 amino acids, cysteine to phenylalanine. Only the CDR3 region is kept as DNA, spanning 42 bases read in frame from base 1. V loses 1 base at its end and J loses 3 bases; junction bases beyond the gene matches: 3. The paper's findings and limits, for the study overall: No identical CDR3 amino acid sequences were found to be shared among expanded clones across subjects, suggesting that TCR-beta repertoires were private in all groups. The MS cluster was not associated with any clinical or MRI features, and the authors stated that larger cohorts are needed. In phylogenetic analysis, the repertoires of 18 of 34 MS patients grouped into a cluster of related CDR3 sequences, which suggests a possible signature at the repertoire level. The highest TCR clonal expansion was observed in HAM/TSP patients, whereas the lowest was observed in MS patients, even when compared with healthy controls.

The receptor was derived from a human donor with multiple sclerosis. The donor label of this sample is uncertain. This receptor chain uses TRBV7-9 and TRBJ2-7; the central 7 bases match TRBD2. The sequenced material came from PBMCs. The nucleotide sequence reads as follows: TGTGCCAGCAGCTTAGGAGCGGGAAACTACGAGCAGTACTTC. It specifies CASSLGAGNYEQYF.